This T cell receptor beta chain was obtained from a study of OX40 agonist ivuxolimab in advanced cancers. Notes on the study in general: At doses 0.1 to 3.0 mg/kg, CD4+ and CD8+ clones expanded.

Sequencing was performed with immunoSEQ multiplex PCR; in TCRdb, only in-frame clones are kept and a portion is missing. This repertoire shows 75,000 to 100,000 clones, over 75% found once; its top ten account for about 2%. Enrollment shut out patients with autoimmune disease history or systemic immunosuppression. The length of the CDR3 is 15 residues. Trimming shortened V by 3 bases and J by 2 bases, and 14 bases separated the two germline ends. Germline values: CDR1 LGHNT, CDR2 FRNRAP. With respect to this clone: The antigen is undetermined.

This chain connects TRBV12-5 to TRBJ2-7; D possibly corresponds to TRBD1 (5 bases). Sequencing was performed on CD4+ or CD8+ T cells sorted from blood, taken in a trial of the OX40 agonist ivuxolimab. The receptor was derived from an adult with an advanced solid tumor such as melanoma, head and neck, liver or kidney cancer. The CDR3: CASGFDVTAAYEQYF. CDR3 DNA sequence: TGTGCTAGTGGTTTCGACGTGACAGCAGCCTACGAGCAGTACTTC. The full variable domain, its missing parts supplied by reference TRBV12-5 and TRBJ2-7, is DARVTQTPRHKVTEMGQEVTMRCQPILGHNTVFWYRQTMMQGLELLAYFRNRAPLDDSGMPKDRFSAEMPDATLATLKIQPSEPRDSAVYFCASGFDVTAAYEQYFGPGTRLTVT.